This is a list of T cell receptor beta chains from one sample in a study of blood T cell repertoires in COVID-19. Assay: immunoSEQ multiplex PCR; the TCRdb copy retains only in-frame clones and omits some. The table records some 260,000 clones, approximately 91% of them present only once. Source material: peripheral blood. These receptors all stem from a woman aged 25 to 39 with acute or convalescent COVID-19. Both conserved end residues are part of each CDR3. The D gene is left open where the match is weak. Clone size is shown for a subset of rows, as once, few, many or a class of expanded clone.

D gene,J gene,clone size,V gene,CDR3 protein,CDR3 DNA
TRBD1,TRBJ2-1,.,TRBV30,CAWNRGQSNEQFF,TGTGCCTGGAACAGGGGGCAGTCCAATGAGCAGTTCTTC
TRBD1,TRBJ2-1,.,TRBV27,CASSLQGRVNEQFF,TGTGCCAGCAGCCTACAGGGGCGGGTCAATGAGCAGTTCTTC
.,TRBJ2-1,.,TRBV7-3,CASSSSGTRRNEQFF,TGTGCCAGCAGCTCCTCCGGGACACGGCGGAATGAGCAGTTCTTC
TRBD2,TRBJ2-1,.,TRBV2,CASSEGTSGNNEQFF,TGTGCCAGCAGTGAAGGGACTAGCGGTAACAATGAGCAGTTCTTC
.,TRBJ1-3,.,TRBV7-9,CASSLGVGAPGSGNTIYF,TGTGCCAGCAGCTTAGGGGTTGGGGCACCCGGCTCTGGAAACACCATATATTTT
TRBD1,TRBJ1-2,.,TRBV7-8,CASSGQGASMAGYTF,TGTGCCAGCAGTGGACAGGGGGCCTCAATGGCTGGCTACACCTTC
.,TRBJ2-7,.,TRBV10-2,CASRRRGQGGYEQYF,TGCGCCAGCCGCCGGAGGGGGCAGGGGGGCTACGAGCAGTACTTC
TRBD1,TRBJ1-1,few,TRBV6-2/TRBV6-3,CASSYTGAGTEAFF,TGTGCCAGCAGTTACACAGGGGCAGGCACTGAAGCTTTCTTT
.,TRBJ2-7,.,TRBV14,CASSPRQGLYEQYF,TGTGCCAGCAGCCCCCGGCAGGGGCTATACGAGCAGTACTTC
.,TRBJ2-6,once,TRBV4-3,CASSQETGYSGANVLTF,TGCGCCAGCAGCCAAGAAACAGGTTATTCTGGGGCCAACGTCCTGACTTTC
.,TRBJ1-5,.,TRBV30,CAWSVGGDQPQHF,TGTGCCTGGAGTGTCGGGGGAGATCAGCCCCAGCATTTT
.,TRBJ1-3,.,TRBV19,CASSIGEGGSGNTIYF,TGTGCCAGTAGTATAGGGGAAGGGGGATCTGGAAACACCATATATTTT
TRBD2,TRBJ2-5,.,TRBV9,CASSVGPSGRIGETQYF,TGTGCCAGCAGCGTAGGGCCTAGCGGGAGGATTGGAGAGACCCAGTACTTC
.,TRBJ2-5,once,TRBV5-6,CASSFIQGVGETQYF,TGTGCCAGCAGCTTCATCCAGGGCGTAGGGGAGACCCAGTACTTC
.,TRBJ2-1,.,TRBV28,CATSNGLTYNEQFF,TGTGCCACCTCGAATGGACTCACCTACAATGAGCAGTTCTTC